A single sample is the source of the 23 T cell receptor beta chains below, sequenced in a study of control samples from healthy donors and cancer patients (dated by TCRdb to about 2020). Receptor amplification or capture employed the immunoSEQ multiplex PCR assay. In its TCRdb copy, this immuneACCESS table keeps in-frame sequences only and misses some clones. Where compared with another copy, unresolved V genes explain less than half of these, and the others have no known cause. For this sample there are fewer than 95,000 clones; 85% appear just once. Around 2.1% of the sample is held by the ten biggest clonotypes. The sequencing sample was made of blood. These receptors were collected from a woman aged 40-49 years in good health.

This clone occurred a few times. The chain combines TRBV7-2 with TRBJ1-3; 10 nucleotides line up with TRBD1. The CDR3 contains 13 residues. The V and J ends lost 4 bases and 7 bases, in that order; junction bases with no gene match: 1. Germline V gene data show CDR1 as SGHTA and CDR2 as FQGNSA. CDR3 in DNA: TGTGCCAGCAGCTCGGACAGGGGGAACACCATATATTTT. Translated, it gives CASSSDRGNTIYF.

This clone was found a few times. The genes are TRBV7-2 and TRBJ2-7; D is possibly TRBD1 or TRBD2 (6 bases each). The germline gives CDR1 SGHTA, CDR2 FQGNSA. Trimming took off 3 bases at V and 6 bases at J, with 9 bases between the two ends. This CDR3 spans 12 amino acids. As DNA, the CDR3 is TGTGCCAGCAGCTTGAGGGGGGTCGAGCAGTACTTC. Protein: CASSLRGVEQYF. Based on the CDR3 plus reference TRBV7-2 and TRBJ2-7, the full variable domain is GAGVSQSPSNKVTEKGKDVELRCDPISGHTALYWYRQSLGQGLEFLIYFQGNSAPDKSGLPSDRFSAERTGGSVSTLTIQRTQQEDSAVYLCASSLRGVEQYFGPGTRLTVT.

V usage is TRBV24-1 and J usage is TRBJ2-7; D may be TRBD1 (7 bases). In germline, CDR1 is KGHDR, CDR2 SFDVKD. The CDR3 sequence is 12 residues long. V was clipped by 4 bases and J by 8 bases, with 11 bases between them. For the CDR3, the DNA is TGTGCCACCAGTGAGCGGGACAGCAAGCAGTACTTC. This gives the protein CATSERDSKQYF.

This clone was seen only a few times. The CDR3 DNA reads as TGCAGTGCGAGTATCCTAGCGGGGGGGATTAGCACAGATACGCAGTATTTT. This encodes CSASILAGGISTDTQYF. The chain combines TRBV20-1 with TRBJ2-3, with 12 bases identical to TRBD2. The CDR3 totals 17 residues. The J segment lost 0 bases and the V segment lost 6 bases, leaving 10 bases of the junction unmatched. Germline CDR1 DFQATT, CDR2 SNEGSKA (reference sequence).

The chain carries TRBV9 and TRBJ1-2; 8 bases are shared with TRBD1. The CDR3 has 14 amino acids. Germline CDR1 SGDLS, CDR2 YYNGEE. With 4 bases clipped from V and 4 bases from J, the junction kept 6 bases outside the gene matches. In nucleotides, the CDR3 is TGTGCCAGCAGCCCCGGGACAGGCGCCTATGGCTACACCTTC. Protein: CASSPGTGAYGYTF.

This clone was observed a single time. Here the CDR3 DNA reads TGTGCCTGGAGTGTGGGGTCCGCGGGGCATCAGCCCCAGCATTTT. As protein: CAWSVGSAGHQPQHF. This rearrangement joins TRBV30 to TRBJ1-5, with D perhaps matching TRBD1 (5 bases). The CDR3 length is 15 residues. Trimming removed 0 bases at V and 5 bases at J, with 14 bases between. Per germline, CDR1 GTSNPN and CDR2 SVGIG (reference sequence).

This clone appeared a few times. The V gene is TRBV18, the J gene TRBJ1-4, with D perhaps TRBD1 (5 bases). V lost 4 bases to trimming and J lost 13 bases, with 22 bases between them. This CDR3 is built from 15 residues. In germline, CDR1 is KGHSH, CDR2 LQKENI. Here the CDR3 DNA reads TGTGCCAGCTCACTTAGTACCGGGACCGCCGGTGTACTGTTTTTT. Protein: CASSLSTGTAGVLFF.

The table lists this clone with a count of one. The chain recombines TRBV6-2 or TRBV6-3 with TRBJ2-1, with D maybe TRBD2 (7 bases). The CDR3 length is 14 residues. Germline lookup yields CDR1 MNHEY and CDR2 SVGEGT. Trimming took 5 bases from V and 7 from J, leaving 15 bases between them. This chain's CDR3 is CASSGRGGRNEQFF. The CDR3 nucleotides are TGTGCCAGCAGTGGGAGGGGGGGCCGAAATGAGCAGTTCTTC.

The V and J genes are TRBV4-1 and TRBJ2-1, with D possibly being TRBD2 (7 bases). V lost 3 bases and J 2 bases, leaving 14 bases between the germline ends. CDR1 and CDR2 (germline): MGHRA, YSYEKL. CDR3 length: 16 amino acids. CDR3 residues: CASSHSRGGTYNEQFF. The CDR3 DNA is TGCGCCAGCAGCCATTCAAGGGGGGGAACCTACAATGAGCAGTTCTTC.

The chain recombines TRBV7-9 with TRBJ2-7, with D perhaps TRBD2 (5 bases). CDR3 length: 14 amino acids. The germline CDR1 and CDR2 sequences are SEHNR and FQNEAQ (reference sequence). V lost 1 base, J lost 5 bases, and 12 bases lay in between. In DNA form, the CDR3 reads TGTGCCAGCAGCTTAGTAGCGCCGGGGAACGAGCAGTACTTC. It is translated as CASSLVAPGNEQYF.

The V and J genes are TRBV7-2 and TRBJ2-1; D uncertain. Germline-derived CDR1 and CDR2 are SGHTA and FQGNSA. Trimming cost V 5 bases and J 4 bases, with 12 bases left between them. The CDR3 contains 14 residues. DNA for the CDR3: TGTGCCAGCAGCCCGGTCGGGCCTTACAATGAGCAGTTCTTC. Translated, it gives CASSPVGPYNEQFF.

This chain uses TRBV5-6 with TRBJ2-7, with 10 bases that match TRBD1. Germline assignment: CDR1 SGHDT and CDR2 YYEEEE. Trimming at V came to 0 bases and at J to 4 bases, leaving 1 base not matched to a gene. This CDR3 has 14 amino acids. CDR3 amino acids: CASSLGQGAYEQYF. The CDR3, as DNA: TGTGCCAGCAGCTTGGGACAGGGGGCATACGAGCAGTACTTC. The complete variable domain, with remaining parts taken from reference TRBV5-6 and TRBJ2-7, reads DAGVTQSPTHLIKTRGQQVTLRCSPKSGHDTVSWYQQALGQGPQFIFQYYEEEERQRGNFPDRFSGHQFPNYSSELNVNALLLGDSALYLCASSLGQGAYEQYFGPGTRLTVT.

This chain connects TRBV13 to TRBJ2-7, with a possible D match to TRBD1 (5 bases). V gave up 3 bases and J gave up 3 bases, with 15 bases separating them. Germline CDR1 PRHDT, CDR2 FYEKMQ (reference sequence). The CDR3 totals 15 residues. CDR3: CASSLSLSGIYEQYF. The CDR3 bases are TGTGCCAGCAGCTTGAGTTTGTCAGGGATCTACGAGCAGTACTTC.

This chain joins TRBV6-2 or TRBV6-3 and TRBJ2-7, with 9 positions matching TRBD1. With 1 base clipped from V and 4 bases from J, the junction kept 2 bases outside the gene matches. The CDR3 loop spans 14 amino acids. The germline gives CDR1 MNHEY, CDR2 SVGEGT. In nucleotides, the CDR3 is TGTGCCAGCAGTTACTTACAGGGGGCATACGAGCAGTACTTC. Translated, it gives CASSYLQGAYEQYF.

The chain has TRBV27 and TRBJ1-5; D unclear. Germline CDR1 MNHEY, CDR2 SMNVEV (reference sequence). CDR3 length equals 13 residues. Between the trimmed V and J ends, which lost 2 bases and 3 bases, there was a span of 5 bases. CDR3 sequence (DNA): TGTGCCAGCAGTTTACTGGCCAATCAGCCCCAGCATTTT. Encoded protein: CASSLLANQPQHF.

The chain couples TRBV4-2 to TRBJ2-1; the D gene could be TRBD1 or TRBD2 (5 bases each). The CDR3 has 16 residues. Germline V CDR1 and CDR2: LGHNA, YNFKEQ. V shed 5 bases and J shed 0 bases, with 14 bases lying between them. The CDR3 loop reads CASSYRGVSSYNEQFF. CDR3 DNA sequence: TGTGCCAGCAGCTACCGAGGGGTGAGCTCCTACAATGAGCAGTTCTTC.

The J gene is TRBJ1-5, the V gene TRBV9; TRBD1 might be the D (5 bases). In germline, CDR1 is SGDLS, CDR2 YYNGEE. The V and J ends lost 0 bases and 6 bases respectively, with 10 bases between them. The length of the CDR3 is 14 residues. CDR3 amino acids: CASSVAGGLQPQHF. The CDR3 DNA is TGTGCCAGCAGCGTAGCGGGGGGTCTTCAGCCCCAGCATTTT.

This chain links TRBV7-3 with TRBJ1-1; possible D gene TRBD1, 5 bases. The V end was cut by 5 bases, the J end by 1 base, with 8 bases between. This CDR3 has 13 amino acids. Germline values: CDR1 SGHTA, CDR2 FQGTGA. CDR3 sequence: CASSQQENTEAFF. The CDR3 bases are TGTGCCAGCAGCCAACAGGAGAACACTGAAGCTTTCTTT. Variable domain in full (rest from reference TRBV7-3 and TRBJ1-1): GAGVSQTPSNKVTEKGKYVELRCDPISGHTALYWYRQSLGQGPEFLIYFQGTGAADDSGLPNDRFFAVRPEGSVSTLKIQRTERGDSAVYLCASSQQENTEAFFGQGTRLTVV.

V and J are TRBV14 and TRBJ1-4, with unresolved D. Germline V gene sequence: CDR1 SGHDN, CDR2 FVKESK. Trimming took off 0 bases at V and 12 bases at J, with 11 bases between the two ends. CDR3 length: 13 residues. The CDR3 protein is CASSQDNPGELFF. For the CDR3, the DNA is TGTGCCAGCAGCCAAGATAATCCCGGGGAACTGTTTTTT.

The gene calls are TRBV19 and TRBJ2-3; tentatively, D is TRBD1 or TRBD2 (6 bases each). There are 14 residues in the CDR3. V gave up 8 bases and J gave up 3 bases, with 15 bases separating them. Per germline, CDR1 LNHDA and CDR2 SQIVND (reference sequence). The CDR3 protein is CASLGGHLTDTQYF. The CDR3 region has the DNA TGTGCCAGTTTGGGGGGACACCTAACAGATACGCAGTATTTT.

This chain links TRBV14 with TRBJ2-3; D unresolved. This CDR3 contains 12 residues. V lost 6 bases to trimming and J lost 5 bases, with 9 bases between them. Germline V gives CDR1 SGHDN, CDR2 FVKESK. The CDR3 loop reads CASSPGLDTQYF. The CDR3, as DNA: TGTGCCAGCAGTCCCGGTTTAGATACGCAGTATTTT.

V gene TRBV4-3 combines with J gene TRBJ1-2; D perhaps matches TRBD1 (5 bases). Germline loops: CDR1 LGHNA, CDR2 YSLEER. The CDR3 has 15 residues. The germline V and J ends were trimmed by 0 bases and 2 bases, with 10 bases remaining between them. The CDR3 DNA follows: TGCGCCAGCAGCCAAGATTCGCGACAGAACTATGGCTACACCTTC. Its protein product is CASSQDSRQNYGYTF.

DNA of the CDR3: TGTGCCAGCAGTTACGCAGGGATTAATGAAAAACTGTTTTTT. Amino acids: CASSYAGINEKLFF. The chain combines TRBV6-5 with TRBJ1-4, with D perhaps TRBD1 (5 bases). Germline CDR1 reads MNHEY; CDR2 reads SVGAGI. CDR3 length equals 14 residues. Deletions cut 2 bases from V and 4 bases from J, with 8 bases between.